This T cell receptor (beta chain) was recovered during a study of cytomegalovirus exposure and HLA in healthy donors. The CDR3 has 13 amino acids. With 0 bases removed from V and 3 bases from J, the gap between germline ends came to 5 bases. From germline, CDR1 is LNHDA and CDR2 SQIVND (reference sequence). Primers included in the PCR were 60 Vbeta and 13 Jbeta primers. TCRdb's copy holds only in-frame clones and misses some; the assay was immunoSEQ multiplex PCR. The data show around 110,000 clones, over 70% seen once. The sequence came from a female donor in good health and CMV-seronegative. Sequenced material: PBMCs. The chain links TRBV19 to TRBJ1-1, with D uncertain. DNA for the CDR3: TGTGCCAGTAGTATAGATCAGGACACTGAAGCTTTCTTT. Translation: CASSIDQDTEAFF.